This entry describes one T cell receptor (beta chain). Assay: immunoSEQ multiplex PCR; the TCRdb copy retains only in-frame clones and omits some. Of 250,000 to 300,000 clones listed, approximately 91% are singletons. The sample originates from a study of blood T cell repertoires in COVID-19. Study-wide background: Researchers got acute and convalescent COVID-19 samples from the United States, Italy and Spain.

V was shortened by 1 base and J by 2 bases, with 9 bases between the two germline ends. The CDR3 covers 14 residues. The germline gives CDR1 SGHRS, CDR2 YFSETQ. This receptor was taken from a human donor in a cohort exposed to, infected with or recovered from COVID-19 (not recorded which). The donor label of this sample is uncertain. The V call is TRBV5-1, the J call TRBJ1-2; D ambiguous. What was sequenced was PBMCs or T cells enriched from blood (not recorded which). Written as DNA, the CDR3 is TGCGCCAGCAGCTTGCGATTACAGAACTATGGCTACACCTTC. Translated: CASSLRLQNYGYTF.